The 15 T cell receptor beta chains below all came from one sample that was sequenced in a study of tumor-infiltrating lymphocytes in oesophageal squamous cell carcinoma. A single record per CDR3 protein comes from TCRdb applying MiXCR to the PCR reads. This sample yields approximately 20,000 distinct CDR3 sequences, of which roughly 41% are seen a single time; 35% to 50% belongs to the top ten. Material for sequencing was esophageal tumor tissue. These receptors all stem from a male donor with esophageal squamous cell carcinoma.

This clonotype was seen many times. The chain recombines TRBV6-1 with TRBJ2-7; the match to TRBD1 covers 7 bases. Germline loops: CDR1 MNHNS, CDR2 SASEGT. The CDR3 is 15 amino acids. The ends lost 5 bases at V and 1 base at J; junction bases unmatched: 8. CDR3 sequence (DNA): TGTGCCAGCAGTTATACAGGGGCACAGTCCTACGAGCAGTACTTC. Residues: CASSYTGAQSYEQYF.

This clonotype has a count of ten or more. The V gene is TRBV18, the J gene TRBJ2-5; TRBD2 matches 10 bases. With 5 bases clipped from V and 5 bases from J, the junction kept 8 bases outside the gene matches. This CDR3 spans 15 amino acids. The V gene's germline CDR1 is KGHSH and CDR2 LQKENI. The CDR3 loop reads CASSWTSGNRETQYF. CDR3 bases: TGTGCCAGCTCATGGACTAGCGGCAACAGGGAGACCCAGTACTTC.

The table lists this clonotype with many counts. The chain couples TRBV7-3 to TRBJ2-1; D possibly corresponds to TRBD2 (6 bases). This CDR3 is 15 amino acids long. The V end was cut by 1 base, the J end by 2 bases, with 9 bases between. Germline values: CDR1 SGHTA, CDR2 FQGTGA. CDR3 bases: TGTGCCAGCAGCTTAAGCGGGACGACCTACAATGAGCAGTTCTTC. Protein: CASSLSGTTYNEQFF.

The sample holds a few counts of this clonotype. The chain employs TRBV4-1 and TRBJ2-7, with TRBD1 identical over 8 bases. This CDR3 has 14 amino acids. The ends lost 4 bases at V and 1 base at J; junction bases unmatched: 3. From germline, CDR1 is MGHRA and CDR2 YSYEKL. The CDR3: CASSLRTGSYEQYF. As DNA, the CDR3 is TGCGCCAGCAGCCTAAGGACAGGGTCCTACGAGCAGTACTTC.

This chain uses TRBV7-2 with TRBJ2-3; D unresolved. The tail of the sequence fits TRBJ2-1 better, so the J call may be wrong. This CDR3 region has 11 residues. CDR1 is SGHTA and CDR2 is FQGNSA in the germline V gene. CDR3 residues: CASSSLNEQFF. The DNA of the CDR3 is TGTGCCAGCAGCTCTCTCAATGAGCAGTTCTTC.

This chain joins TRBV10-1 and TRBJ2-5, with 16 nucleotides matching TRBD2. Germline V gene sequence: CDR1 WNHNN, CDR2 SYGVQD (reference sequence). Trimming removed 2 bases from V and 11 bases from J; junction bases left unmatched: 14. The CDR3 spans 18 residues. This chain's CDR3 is CASSEKMGLAGGEDEQYF. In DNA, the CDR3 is TGCGCCAGCAGTGAGAAAATGGGACTAGCGGGAGGGGAGGATGAGCAGTACTTC.

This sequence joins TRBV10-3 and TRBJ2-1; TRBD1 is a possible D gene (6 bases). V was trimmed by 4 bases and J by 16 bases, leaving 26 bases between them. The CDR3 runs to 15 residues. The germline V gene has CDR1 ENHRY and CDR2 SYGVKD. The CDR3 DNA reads TGTGCCATCAGTGTAACAGGGAAAAGGAACACTGAAGCTTTCTTC. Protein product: CAISVTGKRNTEAFF.

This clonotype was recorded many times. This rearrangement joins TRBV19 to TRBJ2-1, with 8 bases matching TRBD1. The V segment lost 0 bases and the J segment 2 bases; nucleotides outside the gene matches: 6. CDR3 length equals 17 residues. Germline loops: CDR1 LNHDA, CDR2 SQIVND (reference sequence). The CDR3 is CASSIEAGGHTYNEQFF. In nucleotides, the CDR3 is TGTGCCAGTAGTATAGAAGCAGGGGGCCATACCTACAATGAGCAGTTCTTC.

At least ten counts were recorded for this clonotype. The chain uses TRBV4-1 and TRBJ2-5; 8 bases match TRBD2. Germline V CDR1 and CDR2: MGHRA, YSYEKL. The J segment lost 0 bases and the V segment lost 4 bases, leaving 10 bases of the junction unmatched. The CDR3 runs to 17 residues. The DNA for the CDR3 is TGCGCCAGCAGCCCACACACTAGCGGTTCGTACCAAGAGACCCAGTACTTC. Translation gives CASSPHTSGSYQETQYF.

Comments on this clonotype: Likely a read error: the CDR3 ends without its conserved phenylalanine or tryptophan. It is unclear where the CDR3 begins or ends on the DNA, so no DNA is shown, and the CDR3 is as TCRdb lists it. CDR3 sequence: CASSFSGGPYPEQYFGS. The V call is TRBV28, the J call TRBJ2-7; TRBD2 is the table's D call and was not checked against the DNA. Germline CDR1 MDHEN, CDR2 SYDVKM. The CDR3 length is 17 residues, termini included.

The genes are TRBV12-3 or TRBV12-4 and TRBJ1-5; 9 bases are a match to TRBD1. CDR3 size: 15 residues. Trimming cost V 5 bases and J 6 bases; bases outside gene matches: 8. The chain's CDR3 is CASSTTDRGTQPQHF. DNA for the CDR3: TGTGCCAGCAGTACCACGGACAGGGGCACTCAGCCCCAGCATTTT.

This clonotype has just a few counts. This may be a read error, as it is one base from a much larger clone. CDR3 region: CASSSRSGGFNEQYF. CDR3 DNA: TGTGCCAGCAGTTCCCGGAGCGGGGGGTTCAATGAGCAGTACTTC. The V call is TRBV12-3 or TRBV12-4, the J call TRBJ2-7, with TRBD2 identical over 9 bases. J gave up 7 bases and V 4 bases, and 11 bases lay outside the gene matches. There are 15 residues in the CDR3.

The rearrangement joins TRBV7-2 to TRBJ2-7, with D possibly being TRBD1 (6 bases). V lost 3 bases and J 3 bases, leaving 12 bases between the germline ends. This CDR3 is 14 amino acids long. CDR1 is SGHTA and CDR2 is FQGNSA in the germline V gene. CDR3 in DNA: TGTGCCAGCAGCTTTGTGCCAGGGGTCTACGAGCAGTACTTC. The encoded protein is CASSFVPGVYEQYF.

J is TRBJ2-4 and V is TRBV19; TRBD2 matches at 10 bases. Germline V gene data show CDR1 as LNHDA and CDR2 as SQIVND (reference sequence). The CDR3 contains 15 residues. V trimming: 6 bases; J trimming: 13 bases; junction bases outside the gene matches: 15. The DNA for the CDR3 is TGTGCCAGTAGGGGATCTAGCGGGGGTAGAGATGAGCAGTACTTC. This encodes CASRGSSGGRDEQYF.

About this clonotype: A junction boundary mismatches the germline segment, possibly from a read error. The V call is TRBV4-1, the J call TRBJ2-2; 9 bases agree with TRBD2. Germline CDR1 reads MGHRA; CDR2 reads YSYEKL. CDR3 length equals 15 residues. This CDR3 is CASSQSGLASGELFF. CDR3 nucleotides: TGTGCCAGCAGCCAAAGTGGACTAGCGTCCGGGGAGCTGTTTTTT.